The rows below give T cell receptor beta chains drawn from one sample of a study of regulatory T cells in long-lasting Graves disease. MiXCR was run by TCRdb on the multiplex PCR reads, yielding one entry per CDR3 protein. The table has some 350,000 distinct CDR3 sequences, 15% to 20% seen once. These same records also appear under a second study, on T cells in Graves' hyperthyroidism and ophthalmopathy.

The sample in question was peripheral blood mononuclear cells (PBMCs), obtained at new diagnosis, from a patient treated with antithyroid drugs. The source is a woman aged 18-30 years with Graves disease. Both conserved end residues are part of each CDR3. The D gene is left open where the match is weak. A row's size may be missing; if present it is once, few, many or a size class.

v_gene: TRBV30; abundance: .; j_gene: TRBJ2-7; d_gene: TRBD1; CDR3nt: TGTGCCTGGAGTGGACAGGGACAGCAGTACTTC; CDR3aa: CAWSGQGQQYF
v_gene: TRBV20-1; abundance: .; j_gene: TRBJ2-2; d_gene: .; CDR3nt: TGCAGTGCTAGAGAATTGGGGGGGAACACCGGGGAGCTGTTTTTT; CDR3aa: CSARELGGNTGELFF
v_gene: TRBV20-1; abundance: many; j_gene: TRBJ2-7; d_gene: .; CDR3nt: TGCAGTGCTAGAGCTGGGGCAGGGTGGACCTACGAGCAGTACTTC; CDR3aa: CSARAGAGWTYEQYF
v_gene: TRBV25-1; abundance: .; j_gene: TRBJ1-2; d_gene: TRBD1; CDR3nt: TGTGCCAGCAGCGCTGGGCCGCCGGGACAGGTACTCTATGGCTACACCTTC; CDR3aa: CASSAGPPGQVLYGYTF
v_gene: TRBV18; abundance: many; j_gene: TRBJ1-5; d_gene: .; CDR3nt: TGTGCCAGCTCACCGGGGGATACACAGCCCCAGCATTTT; CDR3aa: CASSPGDTQPQHF
v_gene: TRBV28; abundance: many; j_gene: TRBJ2-5; d_gene: .; CDR3nt: TGTGCCAGCAGCCCCAGAGATGGGGGATCCTTCCAAGAGACCCAGTACTTC; CDR3aa: CASSPRDGGSFQETQYF
v_gene: TRBV20-1; abundance: many; j_gene: TRBJ2-3; d_gene: TRBD2; CDR3nt: TGCAGTGCCAACTCACGAGCGGGGGGGCCGGGGAGCACAGATACGCAGTATTTT; CDR3aa: CSANSRAGGPGSTDTQYF
v_gene: TRBV6-4; abundance: few; j_gene: TRBJ2-3; d_gene: .; CDR3nt: TGTGCCAGCAGTGACACAGGGGAGGGGACAGATACGCAGTATTTT; CDR3aa: CASSDTGEGTDTQYF
v_gene: TRBV11-2; abundance: .; j_gene: TRBJ2-3; d_gene: TRBD2; CDR3nt: TGTGCCAGCAGCACCATAGCGGGGGGGCGTTCGGGCACAGATACGCAGTATTTT; CDR3aa: CASSTIAGGRSGTDTQYF
v_gene: TRBV2; abundance: many; j_gene: TRBJ2-7; d_gene: .; CDR3nt: TGTGCCAGCACCACGACAGCCTCGTCCGACGAGCAGTACTTC; CDR3aa: CASTTTASSDEQYF
v_gene: TRBV28; abundance: many; j_gene: TRBJ2-5; d_gene: .; CDR3nt: TGTGCCAGCACCTTAGGTACCGACTCCCGCGAGACCCAGTACTTC; CDR3aa: CASTLGTDSRETQYF
v_gene: TRBV10-2; abundance: few; j_gene: TRBJ2-2; d_gene: .; CDR3nt: TGCGCCAGCAGTGAGAGCAGGGCCGGCACCGGGGAGCTGTTTTTT; CDR3aa: CASSESRAGTGELFF
v_gene: TRBV29-1; abundance: .; j_gene: TRBJ1-1; d_gene: .; CDR3nt: TGCAGCGTTGAAAGACGGTACACTGAAGCTTTCTTT; CDR3aa: CSVERRYTEAFF
v_gene: TRBV20-1; abundance: many; j_gene: TRBJ2-7; d_gene: .; CDR3nt: TGCACCCCTCGGACTGTTTACGAGCAGTACTTC; CDR3aa: CTPRTVYEQYF
v_gene: TRBV29-1; abundance: .; j_gene: TRBJ1-4; d_gene: .; CDR3nt: TGCAGCGCCGGCGTCCCCCTTGCAACTAATGAAAAACTGTTTTTT; CDR3aa: CSAGVPLATNEKLFF